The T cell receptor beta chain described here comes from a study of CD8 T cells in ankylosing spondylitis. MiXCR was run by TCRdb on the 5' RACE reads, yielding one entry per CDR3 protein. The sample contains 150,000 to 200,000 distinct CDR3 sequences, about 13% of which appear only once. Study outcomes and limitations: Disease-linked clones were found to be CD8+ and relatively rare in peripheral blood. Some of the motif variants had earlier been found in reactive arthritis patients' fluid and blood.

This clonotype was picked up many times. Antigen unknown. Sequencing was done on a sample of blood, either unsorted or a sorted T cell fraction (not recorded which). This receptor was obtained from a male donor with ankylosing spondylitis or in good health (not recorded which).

CDR3 nucleotides: TGCGCCAGCAGCCCCGGACTAGCGGGCTACAATGAGCAGTTCTTC. Protein product: CASSPGLAGYNEQFF. The V gene is TRBV5-1, the J gene TRBJ2-1, with 11 bases lining up with TRBD2. The germline CDR1 and CDR2 sequences are SGHRS and YFSETQ. The CDR3 is made up of 15 amino acids. V was clipped by 4 bases and J by 3 bases; unmatched bases: 3.